This T cell receptor (beta chain) stems from a study of T cells in Graves' hyperthyroidism and ophthalmopathy. Study outcomes and limitations: Researchers report that a 13 V-J model separated ophthalmopathy from stable hyperthyroidism. Most clonotypes expanded in thyroid above 0.001 were likewise present in blood.

Diagnostic decisions used clinical symptoms, serum thyroxine and TRAb, thyroid ultrasound and orbital computed tomography. This clonotype showed up many times. The target antigen is unknown. CDR1 SGHRS and CDR2 YFSETQ come from the germline V gene. CDR3 size: 16 residues. Trimming took off 2 bases at V and 4 bases at J, with 18 bases between the two ends. The investigators amplified TCR beta CDR3 regions from RNA transcripts. Initially, a first-round RT-PCR of the TCR CDR3 employed the HTBI primer set. MiXCR was run by TCRdb on the multiplex PCR reads, yielding one entry per CDR3 protein. The table has 150,000 or so distinct CDR3 sequences, around 8.9% seen once.

The sample consisted of blood. The sequence derives from a woman aged 18-29 years with Graves' hyperthyroidism that later progressed to Graves' ophthalmopathy. This chain uses TRBV5-1 with TRBJ1-1; a weak D match, TRBD1 (6 bases). DNA of the CDR3: TGCGCCAGCAGCTTTGCGGGGGGCGCATTAGTCACTGAAGCTTTCTTT. As protein: CASSFAGGALVTEAFF.